The rows below give T cell receptor beta chains drawn from one sample of a study of T cells after yellow fever vaccination. Each CDR3 protein is one row after TCRdb ran MiXCR on the 5' RACE reads. The sample records 35,000 to 55,000 distinct CDR3 sequences, just under 6.5% being singletons. Sequenced here: PBMCs, either bulk or a sorted T-cell subset (CD4+, CD8+, memory, or dextramer-sorted; not recorded which), sampled 45 days after the yellow fever booster vaccination. These receptors were obtained from a man under 40 who received the YFV17D yellow fever vaccine. Each CDR3 is given with its conserved first and last residue. A D gene is named only where the DNA matches it firmly. Expanded clones are given a class, and other clones once, few, many or no size at all.

J gene,V gene,clone size,D gene,CDR3 DNA,CDR3 protein
TRBJ2-3,TRBV2,few,TRBD2,TGTGCCAGCAGGGGACTAGCGGGGCGCACAGATACGCAGTATTTT,CASRGLAGRTDTQYF
TRBJ2-6,TRBV4-3,NA,NA,TGCGCCAGCAGCGCAAATATGGATTCTGGGGCCAACGTCCTGACTTTC,CASSANMDSGANVLTF
TRBJ2-1,TRBV29-1,many,NA,TGCAGCGCTCACCGGGGGACGACGGGGGAGCAGTTCTTC,CSAHRGTTGEQFF
TRBJ1-6,TRBV10-3,few,NA,TGTGCCATCAGTGTCTCCGGGGGGACCGACTCTTCACCCCTCCACTTT,CAISVSGGTDSSPLHF
TRBJ1-1,TRBV10-1,NA,NA,TGCGCCAGCAGTGGGGACTACACTGAAGCTTTCTTT,CASSGDYTEAFF
TRBJ2-3,TRBV20-1,many,NA,TGCAGTGTTGGAGTTACGCAGTATTTT,CSVGVTQYF
TRBJ2-7,TRBV19,NA,TRBD2,TGTGCCAGTAGTGTTCGAGCGGGACTTTTGTACGAGCAGTACTTC,CASSVRAGLLYEQYF
TRBJ2-7,TRBV5-4,NA,TRBD2,TGTGCCAGCAGCTTTGGTAGCGGGAGCTACGAGCAGTACTTC,CASSFGSGSYEQYF
TRBJ1-2,TRBV20-1,many,NA,TGCAGTGCTATCCTAAGGATTCGTTATGGCTACACCTTC,CSAILRIRYGYTF
TRBJ2-6,TRBV6-2/TRBV6-3,few,TRBD1,TGTGCCAGCGCCCCGGACAGGGGAATCTCTGGGGCCAACGTCCTGACTTTC,CASAPDRGISGANVLTF
TRBJ1-1,TRBV7-9,NA,TRBD1,TGTGCCAGCAGCTCTCGCGACAGGGGCACTGAAGCTTTCTTT,CASSSRDRGTEAFF
TRBJ1-3,TRBV3-1,many,NA,TGTGCCAGCAGCCAACTGTTTACCGGGGCTGGAAACACCATATATTTT,CASSQLFTGAGNTIYF
TRBJ2-5,TRBV7-8,many,TRBD1,TGTGCCAGCGGAAAAAACAGGGGAGAGACCCAGTACTTC,CASGKNRGETQYF